These T cell receptor beta chains were read from a single sample in a study of response to subunit inactivated influenza vaccine. TCRdb used MiXCR to reprocess the RT-PCR reads, holding one entry per CDR3 protein. In the table there are 590,000 or so distinct CDR3 sequences, approximately 14% of which are singletons. The starting material was PBMCs from blood, obtained less than 15 days before vaccination. These receptors originate from a man over 45 who received an inactivated influenza vaccine. Both conserved end residues are part of each CDR3. A D gene is named only where the DNA matches it firmly. Size tells how often a clone was seen (once, few, many) or the class of an expanded clone, and some rows leave it out.

TRBJ2-7 | - | - | TRBV27 | TGTGCCAGCAGTCACGGGGGCGTTTACGAGCAGTACTTC | CASSHGGVYEQYF
TRBJ2-7 | - | few | TRBV20-1 | TGCAGTGCTCTCCCGGGCTCCTACGAGCAGTACTTC | CSALPGSYEQYF
TRBJ1-5 | - | few | TRBV28 | TGTGCCAGCAGTTCCTCGGCCGCCGGGAGCTACAATCAGCCCCAGCATTTT | CASSSSAAGSYNQPQHF
TRBJ2-3 | TRBD1 | - | TRBV20-1 | TGCAGTGCTAGTGAAGGACAGGGGGCTCCAGATACGCAGTATTTT | CSASEGQGAPDTQYF
TRBJ2-7 | - | many | TRBV5-1 | TGCGCCAGCAGCTTGGGGGTGAGGGGGAACGAGCAGTACTTC | CASSLGVRGNEQYF
TRBJ1-1 | - | - | TRBV28 | TGTGCCAGCAGTGCCTTGGGACGGGGATTGAACACTGAAGCTTTCTTT | CASSALGRGLNTEAFF
TRBJ2-3 | TRBD2 | - | TRBV27 | TGTGCCAGCAGTTTTAGCGGGGGCCCTAGCACAGATACGCAGTATTTT | CASSFSGGPSTDTQYF
TRBJ1-2 | - | few | TRBV5-5 | TGTGCCAGCAGCTTGGCCGCAGGGCAAAGCTATGGCTACACCTTC | CASSLAAGQSYGYTF
TRBJ2-7 | TRBD2 | few | TRBV20-1 | TGCAGCACAGGGGTGGCGGGAGGGAGCTACGAGCAGTACTTC | CSTGVAGGSYEQYF
TRBJ1-3 | - | few | TRBV12-3/TRBV12-4 | TGTGCCACCTCGGTATTTGGAAACACCATATATTTT | CATSVFGNTIYF
TRBJ2-2 | TRBD1 | - | TRBV6-5 | TGTGCCAGCAGTTACGGTTTATGGACAGGGACCACCGGGGAGCTGTTTTTT | CASSYGLWTGTTGELFF
TRBJ2-2 | - | many | TRBV6-1 | TGTGCCAGCAGGGCCAGGGCCGGGGAGCTGTTTTTT | CASRARAGELFF
TRBJ1-5 | TRBD1 | many | TRBV7-2 | TGTGCCAGCAGCCCAGGGACAGGGGGGGGCAATCAGCCCCAGCATTTT | CASSPGTGGGNQPQHF
TRBJ2-1 | TRBD2 | - | TRBV6-5 | TGTGCCAGCAGTTACCGGACTAGCGGGCCGCGCTCCTACAATGAGCAGTTCTTC | CASSYRTSGPRSYNEQFF
TRBJ2-5 | TRBD2 | few | TRBV10-3 | TGTGCCCTCGGGGGAGGGGACGGAGAGACCCAGTACTTC | CALGGGDGETQYF
TRBJ2-1 | TRBD2 | many | TRBV20-1 | TGCAGTGCTCACTCCTCGCGGGGGAGGGATGAGCAGTTCTTC | CSAHSSRGRDEQFF
TRBJ2-1 | TRBD2 | once | TRBV5-6 | TGTGCCAGCAGCTTGGGCCCTGGGACTAGCGGGAGGCGTCCCTACAATGAGCAGTTCTTC | CASSLGPGTSGRRPYNEQFF
TRBJ1-1 | - | - | TRBV19 | TGTGCCAGTAAAGGTCCGGGACACCAGAACACTGAAGCTTTCTTT | CASKGPGHQNTEAFF
TRBJ2-2 | - | - | TRBV7-3 | TGTGCCAGCAGCTTTGTACAGGGCTACACCGGGGAGCTGTTTTTT | CASSFVQGYTGELFF
TRBJ2-6 | TRBD1 | many | TRBV27 | TGTGCCAGCAGTTACACAGGGGGCGCAGGTGGGGCCAACGTCCTGACTTTC | CASSYTGGAGGANVLTF
TRBJ1-2 | - | - | TRBV4-1 | TGCGCCAGCAGCCAATTTTCCACGGACAATCTCTATGGCTACACCTTC | CASSQFSTDNLYGYTF
TRBJ1-5 | - | few | TRBV7-9 | TGTGCCAGCAGCCACAGCCAAGGGGCGAGCAATCAGCCCCAGCATTTT | CASSHSQGASNQPQHF
TRBJ2-3 | - | few | TRBV20-1 | TGCAGTGCTAGTGGGGGGTCGGACTCCCGGCCCCTCACAGATACGCAGTATTTT | CSASGGSDSRPLTDTQYF
TRBJ2-7 | - | - | TRBV12-3/TRBV12-4 | TGTGCCAGCAGGGGAACTGACAGGCCCGAGCAGTACTTC | CASRGTDRPEQYF
TRBJ1-3 | - | few | TRBV5-1 | TGCGCCAGCAGCTTGCGGGAGAACTCGGGAAACACCATATATTTT | CASSLRENSGNTIYF
TRBJ1-2 | - | - | TRBV6-1 | TGTGCCAGCAGGGGGGCCACTATCTATGGCTACACCTTC | CASRGATIYGYTF
TRBJ2-7 | - | many | TRBV5-1 | TGCGCCAGCAAATTACGGACTTTAACCTACGAGCAGTACTTC | CASKLRTLTYEQYF
TRBJ2-5 | TRBD2 | few | TRBV24-1 | TGTGCCACCAGTGATTTGGGAGCGGGAGTAAAAGAGACCCAGTACTTC | CATSDLGAGVKETQYF
TRBJ1-1 | - | few | TRBV29-1 | TGCAGCCTAGCAAATGGTGAGGGCACTGAAGCTTTCTTT | CSLANGEGTEAFF
TRBJ1-1 | - | many | TRBV5-1 | TGCGCCAGCAGCGGCAACAGGGATACTGAAGCTTTCTTT | CASSGNRDTEAFF
TRBJ2-7 | - | - | TRBV27 | TGTGCCAGCAGTTTTTCAGTTGAGGGCCAGCAGTACTTC | CASSFSVEGQQYF
TRBJ1-2 | - | few | TRBV2 | TGTGCCAGCAGTGATATTACAGGGACCTATGGCTACACCTTC | CASSDITGTYGYTF
TRBJ1-6 | - | few | TRBV10-3 | TGTGCCATCAGTGACGGAGTCAATTCACCCCTCCACTTT | CAISDGVNSPLHF
TRBJ2-1 | - | few | TRBV7-9 | TGTGCCAGCAGCTTGGGGTCTGTATCCCACAATGAGCAGTTCTTC | CASSLGSVSHNEQFF
TRBJ1-4 | - | many | TRBV10-3 | TGTGCCACCGCGGGGCCAACTAATGAAAAACTGTTTTTT | CATAGPTNEKLFF
TRBJ2-5 | - | many | TRBV7-9 | TGTGCCAGCAGCTTAGAAGGTAGCGGACCGTCGGAGACCCAGTACTTC | CASSLEGSGPSETQYF
TRBJ2-7 | - | few | TRBV7-2 | TGTGCCAGCAGCCCCCGGGACCCCTTCTACGAGCAGTACTTC | CASSPRDPFYEQYF
TRBJ2-7 | TRBD2 | - | TRBV7-9 | TGTGCCAGCAGCTTAGCGCTTGGGAGGGACTACGAGCAGTACTTC | CASSLALGRDYEQYF
TRBJ1-5 | TRBD1 | - | TRBV19 | TGTGCCAGTAGTTTGACAGGGGTTCAGCCCCAGCATTTT | CASSLTGVQPQHF
TRBJ1-1 | - | - | TRBV20-1 | TGCAGTGCCCCCCTGCAGACTGAAGCTTTCTTT | CSAPLQTEAFF